The present TCR beta chain was sequenced within a study of shared clonotypes between healthy human individuals (dated by TCRdb to 2020 to 2022). Turning to the overall study: The cohort comprised a couple of women and three men aged 18 to 49 years. Per donor, three plates each were used for CD4 naive and CD4 memory, two for CD8 naive, and one for CD8 memory. Blood TCR repertoires of about five healthy adults were deeply sequenced to estimate repertoire size and the extent of clonotype sharing between individuals. To increase sequencing depth and limit assay-specific biases, TCR repertoire library preparation and sequencing were carried out by different laboratories using diverse techniques. Leukapheresis yielded between about 0.85 and 10 billion PBMCs per donor.

This clone appeared once. Its antigen is unknown. No qualities accompany the bases; no much larger clone lies one base away. Between the V and J ends, shortened by 1 base and 2 bases respectively, the junction contains 14 bases. The CDR3, from cysteine to phenylalanine, totals 16 residues. Only CDR3 DNA remains: 48 bases, in frame from the first base. CDR1 and CDR2 were assigned from the germline V gene as LGHNA and YNFKEQ. Overall study outcomes, separate from this receptor: Higher generation probabilities were observed for clonotypes shared by all four sorted-subset donors than for non-shared clonotypes. Sampling was restricted to blood, and TCR repertoires in tissues likely differ from the TCR repertoires found in blood. Across a handful of donors, approximately 5% of naive CD4, roughly 3.4% of naive CD8, around 2.1% of memory CD4, and about 0.4% of memory CD8 clonotypes were shared. Larger estimated clonotype richness was generally found for naive subsets than for memory subsets. The genetic and exposure-history diversity represented was limited by the small number of donors. Incomplete sequencing was indicated by rarefaction of sorted-subset datasets, despite the large sequencing depth. Based on pairwise subsampling, the degree of clonotype sharing among donors was expected to be affected by sequencing depth.

Using the deep immunoSEQ assay, multiplex PCR amplified TCR CDR3 regions from genomic DNA. Genomic DNA extracted from each cell subset was distributed evenly over all wells of several immunoSEQ 96-well plates, and each plate served as one replicate. For sorted subsets, about 200 ng genomic DNA, equal to 25,000 to 35,000 T cell genomes, was loaded into each replicate PCR. The purified libraries were quantified using a Qubit 3.0 fluorometer, sized with a Bioanalyzer 2100, and then quantified again using the KAPA Library Quantification kit. Every immunoSEQ 96-well plate was sequenced on a separate single-read 150-cycle Illumina NextSeq 550 flow cell. The source study handled its data this way. The immunoSEQ output contained only junctional sequences without quality scores, so filtering could not match that applied to full-length reads. To assign V/J genes and CDR3, sequences were annotated using PyIR, a Python wrapper for IgBLAST v1.9, with IMGT germline references. Reads were filtered out if the reads had weak V/J assignments (E-value above 1e-6), no CDR3, stop codons, out-of-frame junctions, or ambiguous translated residues. V3J clonotypes were defined as sequences sharing the same inferred V gene, J gene, and CDR3 amino acid sequence. The percentage overlap between two repertoires was calculated by dividing the number of shared unique clonotypes by the size of the smaller repertoire. Repertoire richness was assessed with RTK rarefaction, the Chao1 estimator, and Recon v2.1 estimates of unobserved clonotypes. OLGA was used to compute generation probabilities for all TCRbeta clonotypes that the gDNA method yielded from a handful of donors. As stored in TCRdb, this immuneACCESS dataset retains in-frame rearrangements with V and J assigned. A fraction of the clones does not appear; measured against another copy, unresolved V genes explain less than half of the discrepancy, and the remainder lacks a known reason. V and J calls and clone size follow that table, whereas D and trimming were derived from the DNA. Within this sample are approximately 2,300,000 clones, with under 95% of them counted one time only. 0.37% of the sample is taken by the ten largest.

The donors were healthy, HIV-negative adults who had no recently reported acute infections or vaccinations. Every donor was a Caucasian adult residing in Nashville, Tennessee, USA. CD4+ T cells were enriched by magnetic negative selection, after which naive cells were positively selected on CD45RA and the negative fraction was taken as the memory subset. After blood collection by leukapheresis, PBMCs were isolated using Ficoll-Histopaque density gradient centrifugation and then cryopreserved in the vapor phase of liquid nitrogen. Analytical flow cytometry was used to check the purity and quantity of each magnetically sorted T cell population. Genomic DNA was isolated from each sorted fraction and quantified by UV absorbance on a Nanodrop 2000c.

The sequence was obtained from a man between 18 and 29 years old in good health. Some clones in this sample may be carry-over from other donors' samples. Sequenced: naive CD4+ T cells from PBMCs. The meaning of the sample's cell subset or site label: CD45RA+ positively selected. This receptor chain uses TRBV4-2 and TRBJ2-5, with no confidently assigned D gene. The CDR3 has the sequence CASSQVVGRRQETQYF. The base sequence is TGTGCCAGCAGCCAAGTGGTAGGACGCAGACAAGAGACCCAGTACTTC.